One sample yielded the 4 T cell receptor beta chains listed below, sequenced in a study of blood T cell repertoires in COVID-19. Measured with immunoSEQ multiplex PCR; TCRdb has only the in-frame clones, and not every one. Seen here are about 300,000 clones, about 87% observed once, and the top ten hold over 1%. Sequenced input: peripheral blood. Receptors originate from a man in his 70s with acute or convalescent COVID-19.

J is TRBJ1-4 and V is TRBV7-9; a weak D match, TRBD1 (6 bases). Germline values: CDR1 SEHNR, CDR2 FQNEAQ (reference sequence). V was cut by 3 bases and J by 0 bases, with 11 bases left in between. This CDR3 has 16 amino acids. The CDR3 sequence: CASSFGQQATNEKLFF. For the CDR3, the DNA is TGTGCCAGCAGCTTTGGACAGCAAGCAACTAATGAAAAACTGTTTTTT.

The chain recombines TRBV9 with TRBJ1-3; no firm D call. Trimming removed 3 bases at V and 0 bases at J, with 7 bases between. From germline, CDR1 is SGDLS and CDR2 YYNGEE. This CDR3 contains 14 residues. As DNA, the CDR3 is TGTGCCAGCAGCGATCACAGCTCTGGAAACACCATATATTTT. Its protein product is CASSDHSSGNTIYF.

The genes are TRBV6-5 and TRBJ1-5, with D possibly being TRBD1 (5 bases). Germline V CDR1 and CDR2: MNHEY, SVGAGI. The germline V and J ends were trimmed by 6 bases and 2 bases, with 14 bases remaining between them. This CDR3 has 15 residues. Here the CDR3 reads CASSRRGEGNQPQHF. As DNA, the CDR3 is TGTGCCAGCAGCAGGCGGGGGGAGGGCAATCAGCCCCAGCATTTT.

The chain is built from TRBV5-1 and TRBJ2-5; 7 nucleotides agree with TRBD1. V lost 6 bases to trimming and J lost 4 bases; unmatched junction nucleotides: 9. Germline V gene lookup returns CDR1 SGHRS and CDR2 YFSETQ. The CDR3 loop spans 14 amino acids. The CDR3 region is CASTITAGGETQYF. CDR3 nucleotides: TGCGCCAGCACTATTACGGCAGGGGGAGAGACCCAGTACTTC.